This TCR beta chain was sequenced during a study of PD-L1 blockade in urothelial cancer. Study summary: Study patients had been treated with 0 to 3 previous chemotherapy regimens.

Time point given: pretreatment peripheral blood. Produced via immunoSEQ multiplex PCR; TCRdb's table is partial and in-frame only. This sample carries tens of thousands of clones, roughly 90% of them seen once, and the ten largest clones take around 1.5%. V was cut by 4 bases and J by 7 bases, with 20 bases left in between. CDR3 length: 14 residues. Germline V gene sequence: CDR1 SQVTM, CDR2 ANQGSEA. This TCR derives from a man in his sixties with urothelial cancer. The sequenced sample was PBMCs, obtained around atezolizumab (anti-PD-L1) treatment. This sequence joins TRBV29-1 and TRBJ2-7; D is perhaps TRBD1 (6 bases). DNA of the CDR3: TGCAGCGTTGTAATAGCCTCAATAGGGGGTGAGCAGTACTTC. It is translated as CSVVIASIGGEQYF.